The clone carrying this TCR beta chain was counted a single time. The antigen remains unidentified. The study pulled out CD4+ and CD8+ cells with positive magnetic bead selection and then checked their purity by flow cytometry. Germline V gives CDR1 SGHRS, CDR2 YFSETQ. The ends were cut back, 4 bases at V and 2 bases at J, with 17 bases in the middle. This CDR3 contains 16 residues. This record belongs to a study of somatic mutations in cytotoxic T cells in rheumatoid arthritis. How the authors handled the data: Among patient CD8+ clones larger than 1%, matches to published virus-specific TCRB sequences were rare. Sequencing was performed with immunoSEQ multiplex PCR; in TCRdb, only in-frame clones are kept and a portion is missing. D and trimming were read from the DNA, whereas the V and J calls and clone size are those reported in that table. The sample contains 8,000 or so clones, roughly nine tenths of which appear only once.

Whole-study results and caveats: Clonality of CD8+ cells rose with age in rheumatoid arthritis patients but not healthy controls. Among rheumatoid arthritis patients, TRBV07 appeared slightly underrepresented, and this finding was left without any adjustment for multiple comparisons.

This receptor was taken from a woman in her sixties or seventies with rheumatoid arthritis. Specimen: CD8+ T cells sorted from blood. The chain has TRBV5-1 and TRBJ2-3, with D perhaps matching TRBD2 (6 bases). The CDR3 sequence: CASSVGISGYTDTQYF. Written as DNA, the CDR3 is TGCGCCAGCAGCGTCGGGATTAGCGGATACACAGATACGCAGTATTTT.